The TCR beta chain under discussion was sequenced for a study of blood T cell repertoires in COVID-19. About the study: PBMCs, B-cell-depleted T cells, or T cells provided the cDNA or gDNA that made up the material.

V trimming: 0 bases; J trimming: 4 bases; junction bases outside the gene matches: 4. The germline V gene encodes CDR1 LNHDA and CDR2 SQIVND (reference sequence). There are 16 residues in the CDR3. Sequencing was performed with immunoSEQ multiplex PCR; in TCRdb, only in-frame clones are kept and a portion is missing. The table shows about 180,000 clones, with about four fifths occurring only once. This TCR came from a woman aged 55-69 years with COVID-19, enrolled during active disease. The sample taken for sequencing was peripheral blood. The chain links TRBV19 to TRBJ2-3; 10 positions match TRBD2. The CDR3 bases are TGTGCCAGTAGTATAGAGGGGCTAGCGGGAGCAGATACGCAGTATTTT. It codes for CASSIEGLAGADTQYF.